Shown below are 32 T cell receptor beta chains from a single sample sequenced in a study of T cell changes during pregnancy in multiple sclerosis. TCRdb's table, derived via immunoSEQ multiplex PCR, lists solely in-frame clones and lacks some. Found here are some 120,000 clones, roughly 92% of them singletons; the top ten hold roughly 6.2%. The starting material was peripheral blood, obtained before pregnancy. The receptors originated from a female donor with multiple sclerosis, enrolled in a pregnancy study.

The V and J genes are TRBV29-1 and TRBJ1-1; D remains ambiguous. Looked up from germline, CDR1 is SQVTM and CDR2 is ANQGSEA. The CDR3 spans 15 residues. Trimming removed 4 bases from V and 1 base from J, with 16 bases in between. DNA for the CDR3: TGCAGCGTTGTCGGCAGGCTGACCCAGAACACTGAAGCTTTCTTT. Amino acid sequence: CSVVGRLTQNTEAFF.

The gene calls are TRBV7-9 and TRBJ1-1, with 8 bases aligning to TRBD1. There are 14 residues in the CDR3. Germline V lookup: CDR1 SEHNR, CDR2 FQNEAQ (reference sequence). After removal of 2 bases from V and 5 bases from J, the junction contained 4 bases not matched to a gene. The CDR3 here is CASSLPGGETEAFF. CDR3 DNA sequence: TGTGCCAGCAGCTTACCAGGGGGCGAAACTGAAGCTTTCTTT. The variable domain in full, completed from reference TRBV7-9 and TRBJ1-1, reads DTGVSQNPRHKITKRGQNVTFRCDPISEHNRLYWYRQTLGQGPEFLTYFQNEAQLEKSRLLSDRFSAERPKGSFSTLEIQRTEQGDSAMYLCASSLPGGETEAFFGQGTRLTVV.

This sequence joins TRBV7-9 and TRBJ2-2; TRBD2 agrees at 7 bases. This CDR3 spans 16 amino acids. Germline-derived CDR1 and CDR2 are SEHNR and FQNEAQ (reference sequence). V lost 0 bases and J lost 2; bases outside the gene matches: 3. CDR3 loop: CASSLAGTTNTGELFF. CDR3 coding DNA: TGTGCCAGCAGCTTAGCGGGGACTACTAACACCGGGGAGCTGTTTTTT.

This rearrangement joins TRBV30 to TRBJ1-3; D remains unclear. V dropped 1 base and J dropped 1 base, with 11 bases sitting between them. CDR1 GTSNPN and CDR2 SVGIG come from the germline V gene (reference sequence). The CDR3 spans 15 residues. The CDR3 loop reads CAWSGLQSSGNTIYF. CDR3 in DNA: TGTGCCTGGAGTGGGCTACAGTCTTCTGGAAACACCATATATTTT.

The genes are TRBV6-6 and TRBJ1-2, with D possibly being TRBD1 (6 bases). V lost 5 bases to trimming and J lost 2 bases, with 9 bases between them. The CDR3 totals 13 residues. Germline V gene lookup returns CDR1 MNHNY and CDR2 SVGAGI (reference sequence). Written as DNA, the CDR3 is TGTGCCAGCAGTAACGACAGGAACTATGGCTACACCTTC. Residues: CASSNDRNYGYTF.

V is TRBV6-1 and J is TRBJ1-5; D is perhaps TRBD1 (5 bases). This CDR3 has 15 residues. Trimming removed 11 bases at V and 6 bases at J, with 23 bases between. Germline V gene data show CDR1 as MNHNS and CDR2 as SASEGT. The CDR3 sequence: CAVNPGEAGLQPQHF. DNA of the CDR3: TGTGCCGTAAATCCGGGGGAGGCAGGGCTTCAGCCCCAGCATTTT.

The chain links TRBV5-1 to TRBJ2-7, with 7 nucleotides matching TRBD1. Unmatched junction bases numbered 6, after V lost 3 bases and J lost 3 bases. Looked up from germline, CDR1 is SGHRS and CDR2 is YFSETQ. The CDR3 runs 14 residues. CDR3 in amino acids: CASSSRDSYYEQYF. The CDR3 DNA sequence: TGCGCCAGCAGCTCCCGGGACAGCTACTACGAGCAGTACTTC.

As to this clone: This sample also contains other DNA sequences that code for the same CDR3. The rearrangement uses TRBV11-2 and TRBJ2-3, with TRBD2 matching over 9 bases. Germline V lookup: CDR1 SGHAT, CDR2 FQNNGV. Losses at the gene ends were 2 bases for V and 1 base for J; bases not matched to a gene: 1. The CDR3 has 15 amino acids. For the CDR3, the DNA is TGTGCCAGCAGCTTATTAGCGGGAGGCACAGATACGCAGTATTTT. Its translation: CASSLLAGGTDTQYF.

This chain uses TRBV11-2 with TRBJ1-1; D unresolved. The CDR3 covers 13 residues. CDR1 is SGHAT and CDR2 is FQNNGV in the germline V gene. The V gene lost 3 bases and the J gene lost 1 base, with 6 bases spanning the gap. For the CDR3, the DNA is TGTGCCAGCAGCTTGGAGCCGAACACTGAAGCTTTCTTT. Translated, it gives CASSLEPNTEAFF.

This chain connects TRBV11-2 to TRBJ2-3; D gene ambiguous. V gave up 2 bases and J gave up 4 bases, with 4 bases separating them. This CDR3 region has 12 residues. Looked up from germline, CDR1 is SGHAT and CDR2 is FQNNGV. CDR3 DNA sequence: TGTGCCAGCAGCTTATTAGCAGATACGCAGTATTTT. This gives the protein CASSLLADTQYF.

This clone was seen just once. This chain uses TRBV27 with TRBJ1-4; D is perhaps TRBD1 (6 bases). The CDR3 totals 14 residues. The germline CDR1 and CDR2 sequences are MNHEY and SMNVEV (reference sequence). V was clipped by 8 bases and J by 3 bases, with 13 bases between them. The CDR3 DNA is TGTGCCAGCTCAACAGGGCTAGCTAATGAAAAACTGTTTTTT. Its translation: CASSTGLANEKLFF.

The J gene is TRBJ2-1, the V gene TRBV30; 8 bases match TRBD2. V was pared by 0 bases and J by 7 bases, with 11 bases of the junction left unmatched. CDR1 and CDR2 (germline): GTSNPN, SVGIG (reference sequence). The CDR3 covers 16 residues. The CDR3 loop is CAWSVWGSGTRNEQFF. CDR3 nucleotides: TGTGCCTGGAGTGTATGGGGTAGCGGGACGCGGAATGAGCAGTTCTTC.

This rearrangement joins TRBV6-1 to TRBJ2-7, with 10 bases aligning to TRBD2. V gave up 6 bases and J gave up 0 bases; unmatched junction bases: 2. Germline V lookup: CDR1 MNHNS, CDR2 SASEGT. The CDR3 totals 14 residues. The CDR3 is CASRGLATSYEQYF. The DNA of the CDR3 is TGTGCCAGCAGGGGACTAGCGACCTCCTACGAGCAGTACTTC.

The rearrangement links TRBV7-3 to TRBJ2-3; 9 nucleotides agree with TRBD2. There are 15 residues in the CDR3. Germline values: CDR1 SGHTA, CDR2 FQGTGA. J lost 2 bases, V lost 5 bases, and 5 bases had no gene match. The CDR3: CASSPSGAPTDTQYF. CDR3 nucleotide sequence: TGTGCCAGCAGCCCTAGCGGGGCCCCCACAGATACGCAGTATTTT.

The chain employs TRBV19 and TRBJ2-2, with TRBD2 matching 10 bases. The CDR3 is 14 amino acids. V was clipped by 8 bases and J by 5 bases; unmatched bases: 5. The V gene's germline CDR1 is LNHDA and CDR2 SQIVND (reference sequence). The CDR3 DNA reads TGTGCCAGTTCATTGACTAGCGGGACCGGGGAGCTGTTTTTT. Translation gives CASSLTSGTGELFF.

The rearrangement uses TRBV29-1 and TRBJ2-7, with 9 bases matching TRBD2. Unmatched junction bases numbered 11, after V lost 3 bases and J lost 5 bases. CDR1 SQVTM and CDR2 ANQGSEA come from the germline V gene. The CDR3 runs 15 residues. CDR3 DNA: TGCAGCGTTGAGGGGCTAGCGGGGAGTTACAACGAGCAGTACTTC. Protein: CSVEGLAGSYNEQYF.

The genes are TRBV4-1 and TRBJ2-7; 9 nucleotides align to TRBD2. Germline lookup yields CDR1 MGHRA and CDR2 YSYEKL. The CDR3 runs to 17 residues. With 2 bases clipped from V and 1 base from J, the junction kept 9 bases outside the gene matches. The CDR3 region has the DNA TGCGCCAGCAGCCAACTTAACCTAGCGGGGCCTTCCTACGAGCAGTACTTC. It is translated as CASSQLNLAGPSYEQYF.

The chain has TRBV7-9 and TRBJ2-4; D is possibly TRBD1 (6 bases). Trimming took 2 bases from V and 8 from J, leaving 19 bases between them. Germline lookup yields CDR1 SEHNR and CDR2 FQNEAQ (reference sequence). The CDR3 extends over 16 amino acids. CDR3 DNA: TGTGCCAGCAGCTTAAAGGGGAACAGGGAAACATACATTCAGTACTTC. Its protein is CASSLKGNRETYIQYF.

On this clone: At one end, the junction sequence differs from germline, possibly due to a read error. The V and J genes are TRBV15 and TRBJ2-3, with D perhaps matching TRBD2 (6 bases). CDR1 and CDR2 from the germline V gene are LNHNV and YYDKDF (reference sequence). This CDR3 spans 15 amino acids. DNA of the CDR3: TGTGCCACCAGCAGTGGCTATACTAGCACAGATATGCAGTATTTT. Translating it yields CATSSGYTSTDMQYF.

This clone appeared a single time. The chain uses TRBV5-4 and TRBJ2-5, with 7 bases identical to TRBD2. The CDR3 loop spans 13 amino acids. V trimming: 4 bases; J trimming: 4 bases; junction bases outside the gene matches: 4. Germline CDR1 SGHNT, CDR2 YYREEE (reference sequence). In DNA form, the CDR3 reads TGTGCCAGCAGCCAAGGACTAGGAGAGACCCAGTACTTC. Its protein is CASSQGLGETQYF.

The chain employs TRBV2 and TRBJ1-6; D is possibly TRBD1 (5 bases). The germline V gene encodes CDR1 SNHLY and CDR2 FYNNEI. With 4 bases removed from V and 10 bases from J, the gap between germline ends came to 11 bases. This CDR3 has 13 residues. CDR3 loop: CASSGQIHSPLHF. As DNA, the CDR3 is TGTGCCAGCAGTGGACAGATACACTCACCCCTCCACTTT.

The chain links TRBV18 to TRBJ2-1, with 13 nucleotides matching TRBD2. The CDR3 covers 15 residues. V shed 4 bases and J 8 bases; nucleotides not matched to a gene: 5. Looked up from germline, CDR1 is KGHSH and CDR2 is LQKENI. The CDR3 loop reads CASSQGLAGEDEQFF. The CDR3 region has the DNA TGTGCCAGCTCACAAGGACTAGCGGGGGAGGATGAGCAGTTCTTC.

The CDR3 DNA sequence: TGCGCCAGCAGCTTGACCGGGGCCTACGAGCAGTACTTC. It is translated as CASSLTGAYEQYF. The rearrangement links TRBV5-1 to TRBJ2-7; weak D call: TRBD2 (5 bases). Germline V gene lookup returns CDR1 SGHRS and CDR2 YFSETQ. The CDR3 length is 13 residues. V lost 1 base and J lost 2, with 7 bases in between.

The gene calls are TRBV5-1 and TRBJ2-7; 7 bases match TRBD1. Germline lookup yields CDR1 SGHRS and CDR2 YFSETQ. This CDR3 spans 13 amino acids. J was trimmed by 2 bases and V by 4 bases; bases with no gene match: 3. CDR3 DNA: TGCGCCAGCAGCCGGGACAGACCCTACGAGCAGTACTTC. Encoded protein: CASSRDRPYEQYF. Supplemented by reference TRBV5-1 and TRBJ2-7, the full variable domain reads KAGVTQTPRYLIKTRGQQVTLSCSPISGHRSVSWYQQTPGQGLQFLFEYFSETQRNKGNFPGRFSGRQFSNSRSEMNVSTLELGDSALYLCASSRDRPYEQYFGPGTRLTVT.

CDR3 bases: TGTGCCAGCAGCGCTTCAGGGGGCACTGAAGCTTTCTTT. This gives the protein CASSASGGTEAFF. This chain uses TRBV7-6 with TRBJ1-1; 7 bases are shared with TRBD1. J was trimmed by 4 bases and V by 5 bases; bases with no gene match: 4. The CDR3 loop spans 13 amino acids. Germline CDR1 is SGHVS and CDR2 is FNYEAQ. The whole variable domain, remainder taken from reference TRBV7-6 and TRBJ1-1, is GAGVSQSPRYKVTKRGQDVALRCDPISGHVSLYWYRQALGQGPEFLTYFNYEAQQDKSGLPNDRFSAERPEGSISTLTIQRTEQRDSAMYRCASSASGGTEAFFGQGTRLTVV.

As DNA, the CDR3 is TGTGCCAGCAGCTACGGCAGCGGGAGTCGGGATGAGCAGTTCTTC. Translation gives CASSYGSGSRDEQFF. The rearrangement uses TRBV6-5 and TRBJ2-1, with TRBD2 matching 8 bases. Germline CDR1 MNHEY, CDR2 SVGAGI. V shed 6 bases, J shed 8 bases, and the junction held 12 bases outside the gene matches. The CDR3 extends over 15 amino acids.

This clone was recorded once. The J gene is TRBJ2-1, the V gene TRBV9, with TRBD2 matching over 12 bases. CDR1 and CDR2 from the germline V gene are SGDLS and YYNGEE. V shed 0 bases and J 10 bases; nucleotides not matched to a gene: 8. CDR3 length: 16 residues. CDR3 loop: CASSVAWASGRGEQFF. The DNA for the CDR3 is TGTGCCAGCAGCGTAGCTTGGGCTAGCGGGAGGGGCGAGCAGTTCTTC.

CDR3 amino acids: CASSLAWAKTEAFF. CDR3 in DNA: TGTGCCAGCAGCTTGGCTTGGGCGAAGACTGAAGCTTTCTTT. The rearrangement joins TRBV5-6 to TRBJ1-1; D unclear. Germline lookup yields CDR1 SGHDT and CDR2 YYEEEE. The V end was cut by 0 bases, the J end by 5 bases, with 11 bases between. The length of the CDR3 is 14 residues.

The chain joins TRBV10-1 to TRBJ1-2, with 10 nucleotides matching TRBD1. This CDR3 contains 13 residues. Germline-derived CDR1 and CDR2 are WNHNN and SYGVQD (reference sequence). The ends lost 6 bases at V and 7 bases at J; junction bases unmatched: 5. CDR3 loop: CASSRDRGAGYTF. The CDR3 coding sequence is TGCGCCAGCAGCCGGGACAGGGGAGCTGGCTACACCTTC.

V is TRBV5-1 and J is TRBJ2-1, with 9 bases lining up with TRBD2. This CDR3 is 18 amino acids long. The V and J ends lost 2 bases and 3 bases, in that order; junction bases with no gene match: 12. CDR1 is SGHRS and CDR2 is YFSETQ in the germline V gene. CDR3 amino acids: CASSLPPKSSGIYNEQFF. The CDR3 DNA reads TGCGCCAGCAGCTTACCCCCGAAGTCTAGCGGGATCTACAATGAGCAGTTCTTC.

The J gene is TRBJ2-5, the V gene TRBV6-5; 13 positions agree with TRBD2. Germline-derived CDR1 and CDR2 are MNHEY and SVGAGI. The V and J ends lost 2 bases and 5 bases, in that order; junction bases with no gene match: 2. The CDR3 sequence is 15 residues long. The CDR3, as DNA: TGTGCCAGCAGTTACGTGACTAGCGGGAGGGAGACCCAGTACTTC. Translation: CASSYVTSGRETQYF.

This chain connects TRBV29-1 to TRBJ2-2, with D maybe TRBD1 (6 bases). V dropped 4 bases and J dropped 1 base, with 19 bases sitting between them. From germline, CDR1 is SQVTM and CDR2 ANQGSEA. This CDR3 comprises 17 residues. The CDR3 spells CSVVGHPGPKNTGELFF. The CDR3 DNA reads TGCAGCGTTGTGGGACACCCCGGACCAAAGAACACCGGGGAGCTGTTTTTT.